The clone carrying this T cell receptor (beta chain) occurred a few times. Antigen: not known. Reverse transcribing all isolated RNA meant expressed TCRB transcripts were sequenced. Sequencing used immunoSEQ multiplex PCR; TCRdb keeps in-frame clones, though not all of them. This sample has about 140,000 clones, with about a tenth found just once. The data derive from a study of beta chain features in type 1 diabetes. General observations from the study: cDNA-based reads could over-represent cells with high TCR expression.

Trimming pared 4 bases from V and 4 bases from J, leaving 18 bases between. The germline V gene has CDR1 SGDLS and CDR2 YYNGEE. CDR3 length: 15 amino acids. The sequenced sample consisted of central memory CD4+ T cells from blood. This sequence was found in a woman in her thirties or forties in good health. The chain joins TRBV9 to TRBJ2-7; D possibly corresponds to TRBD1 (6 bases). This CDR3 reads CASSSTQTGTYEQYF. In nucleotides, the CDR3 is TGTGCCAGCAGCTCTACTCAAACAGGGACGTACGAGCAGTACTTC. Using reference TRBV9 and TRBJ2-7 for the parts outside the CDR3, the full variable domain is DSGVTQTPKHLITATGQRVTLRCSPRSGDLSVYWYQQSLDQGLQFLIQYYNGEERAKGNILERFSAQQFPDLHSELNLSSLELGDSALYFCASSSTQTGTYEQYFGPGTRLTVT.